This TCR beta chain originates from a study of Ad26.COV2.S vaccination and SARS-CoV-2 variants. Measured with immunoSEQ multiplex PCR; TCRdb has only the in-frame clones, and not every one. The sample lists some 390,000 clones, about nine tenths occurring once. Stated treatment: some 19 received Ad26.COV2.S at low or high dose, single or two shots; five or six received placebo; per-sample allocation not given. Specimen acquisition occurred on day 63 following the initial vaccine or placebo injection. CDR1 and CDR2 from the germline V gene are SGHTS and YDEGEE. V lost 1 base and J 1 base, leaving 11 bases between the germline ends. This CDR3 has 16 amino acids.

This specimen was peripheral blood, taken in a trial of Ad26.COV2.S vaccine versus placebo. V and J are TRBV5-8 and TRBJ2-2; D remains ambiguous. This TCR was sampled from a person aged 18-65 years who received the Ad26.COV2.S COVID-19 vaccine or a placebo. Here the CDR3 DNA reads TGTGCCAGCAGCTTGTTCGGGCTACAGAACACCGGGGAGCTGTTTTTT. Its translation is CASSLFGLQNTGELFF.